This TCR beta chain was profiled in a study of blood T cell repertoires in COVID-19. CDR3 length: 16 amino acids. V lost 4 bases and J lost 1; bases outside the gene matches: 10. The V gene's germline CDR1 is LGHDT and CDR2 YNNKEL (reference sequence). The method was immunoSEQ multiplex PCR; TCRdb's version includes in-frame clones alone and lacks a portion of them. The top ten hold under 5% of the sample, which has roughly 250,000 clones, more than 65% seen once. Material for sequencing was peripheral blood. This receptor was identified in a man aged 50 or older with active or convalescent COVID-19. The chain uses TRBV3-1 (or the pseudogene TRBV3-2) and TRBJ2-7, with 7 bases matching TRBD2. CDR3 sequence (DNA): TGTGCCAGCAGCCTAAGGAGGGGAGGGGAGTCCTACGAGCAGTACTTC. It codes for CASSLRRGGESYEQYF.